The TCR beta chain described here comes from a study of identical twins. CDR3 length: 16 amino acids. J gave up 0 bases and V 4 bases, and 7 bases lay outside the gene matches. Looked up from germline, CDR1 is SGHRS and CDR2 is YFSETQ. To note about this clonotype: As yet, its antigen is unknown.

Study conclusions and caveats: Low generation-probability sequences were in excess among twin-shared out-of-frame alpha sequences.

MiXCR was run by TCRdb on the 5' RACE reads, yielding one entry per CDR3 protein. This sample yields 500,000 to 650,000 distinct CDR3 sequences, of which around 7.5% are seen a single time; less than 2% belongs to the top ten. These same data were also listed under a study on yellow fever vaccine responses in identical twins.

The specimen sequenced was PBMCs. The receptor was derived from a woman between 18 and 29 years old in good health. This sequence joins TRBV5-1 and TRBJ2-1, with 7 bases lining up with TRBD1. CDR3 amino acids: CASSADRAGSYNEQFF. The CDR3 DNA reads as TGCGCCAGCAGCGCCGACAGGGCAGGCTCCTACAATGAGCAGTTCTTC. Together with reference TRBV5-1 and TRBJ2-1, the CDR3 gives the full variable domain: KAGVTQTPRYLIKTRGQQVTLSCSPISGHRSVSWYQQTPGQGLQFLFEYFSETQRNKGNFPGRFSGRQFSNSRSEMNVSTLELGDSALYLCASSADRAGSYNEQFFGPGTRLTVL.